This T cell receptor (beta chain) was sequenced during a study of blood T cell repertoires in COVID-19. In the source study's methods: How many nucleated cells were present was estimated from reference gene primer amplification. The assay was immunoSEQ multiplex PCR, and TCRdb's table has in-frame clones only and misses some. V, J and clone size were drawn from that table, and D and trimming were deduced from the DNA. The repertoire holds some 98,000 clones, with 75% to 90% as singletons. The CDR3 consists of 14 residues. V was clipped by 5 bases and J by 2 bases; unmatched bases: 4. In germline, CDR1 is LNHDA, CDR2 SQIVND (reference sequence).

Sequencing used peripheral blood. This sequence originates from a human donor in a cohort sampled during active COVID-19. The rearrangement joins TRBV19 to TRBJ2-7; TRBD1 matches 9 bases. The CDR3 reads CASSPGQGPYEQYF. The CDR3 DNA sequence: TGTGCCAGTAGTCCGGGACAGGGCCCCTACGAGCAGTACTTC.